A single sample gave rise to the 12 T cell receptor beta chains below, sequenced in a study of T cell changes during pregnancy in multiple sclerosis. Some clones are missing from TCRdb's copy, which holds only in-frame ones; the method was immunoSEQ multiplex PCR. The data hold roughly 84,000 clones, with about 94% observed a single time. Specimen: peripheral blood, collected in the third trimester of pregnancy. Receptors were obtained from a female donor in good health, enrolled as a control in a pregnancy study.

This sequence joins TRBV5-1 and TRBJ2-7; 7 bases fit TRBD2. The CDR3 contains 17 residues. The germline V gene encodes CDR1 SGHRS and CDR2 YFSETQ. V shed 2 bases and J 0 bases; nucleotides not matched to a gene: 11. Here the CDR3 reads CASSFNLLAESSYEQYF. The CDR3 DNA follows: TGCGCCAGCAGCTTCAATCTCCTAGCGGAGAGCTCCTACGAGCAGTACTTC.

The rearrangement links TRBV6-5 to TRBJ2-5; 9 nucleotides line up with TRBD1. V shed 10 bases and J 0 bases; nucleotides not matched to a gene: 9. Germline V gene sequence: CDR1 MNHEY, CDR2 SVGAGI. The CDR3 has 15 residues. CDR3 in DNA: TGTGCCACTTCGAGAGGGACAGGGTACCAAGAGACCCAGTACTTC. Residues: CATSRGTGYQETQYF.

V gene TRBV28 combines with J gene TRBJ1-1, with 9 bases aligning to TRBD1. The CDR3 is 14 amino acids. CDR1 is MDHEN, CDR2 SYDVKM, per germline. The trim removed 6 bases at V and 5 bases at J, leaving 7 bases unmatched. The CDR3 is CASSPWGTGTEAFF. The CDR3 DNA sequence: TGTGCCAGCAGCCCTTGGGGGACAGGGACTGAAGCTTTCTTT. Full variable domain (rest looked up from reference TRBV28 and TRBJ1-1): DVKVTQSSRYLVKRTGEKVFLECVQDMDHENMFWYRQDPGLGLRLIYFSYDVKMKEKGDIPEGYSVSREKKERFSLILESASTNQTSMYLCASSPWGTGTEAFFGQGTRLTVV.

The CDR3 region is CASSLGEKGNTIYF. In DNA form, the CDR3 reads TGTGCCAGCAGCTTGGGGGAGAAAGGAAACACCATATATTTT. The chain uses TRBV5-6 and TRBJ1-3, with D unresolved. This CDR3 is built from 14 residues. CDR1 and CDR2 from the germline V gene are SGHDT and YYEEEE. V lost 0 bases and J lost 4, with 8 bases in between.

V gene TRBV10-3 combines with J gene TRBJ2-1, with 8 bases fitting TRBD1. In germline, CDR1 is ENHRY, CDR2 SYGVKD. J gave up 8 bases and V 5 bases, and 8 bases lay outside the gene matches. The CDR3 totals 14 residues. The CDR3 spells CAISRQGSKDEQFF. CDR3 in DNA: TGTGCCATCAGTAGACAGGGGAGTAAAGATGAGCAGTTCTTC.

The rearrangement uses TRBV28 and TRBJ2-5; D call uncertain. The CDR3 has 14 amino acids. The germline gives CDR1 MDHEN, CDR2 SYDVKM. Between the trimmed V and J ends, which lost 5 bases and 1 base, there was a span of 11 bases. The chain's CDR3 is CASSLGVTQETQYF. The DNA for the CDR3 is TGTGCCAGCAGTCTAGGTGTCACCCAAGAGACCCAGTACTTC.

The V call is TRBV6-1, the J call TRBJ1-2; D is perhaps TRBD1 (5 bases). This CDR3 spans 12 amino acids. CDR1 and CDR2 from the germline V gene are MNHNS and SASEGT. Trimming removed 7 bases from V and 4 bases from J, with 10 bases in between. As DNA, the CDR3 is TGTGCCAGCACTCCAGGGTCCTATGGCTACACCTTC. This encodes CASTPGSYGYTF.

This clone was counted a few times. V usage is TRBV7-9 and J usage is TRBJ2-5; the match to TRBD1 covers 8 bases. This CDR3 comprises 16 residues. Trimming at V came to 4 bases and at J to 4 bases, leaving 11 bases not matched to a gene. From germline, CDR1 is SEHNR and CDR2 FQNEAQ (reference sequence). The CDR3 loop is CASSSLDRVRGETQYF. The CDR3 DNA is TGTGCCAGCAGCTCCCTGGACAGGGTAAGAGGAGAGACCCAGTACTTC. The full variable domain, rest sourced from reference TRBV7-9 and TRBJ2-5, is DTGVSQNPRHKITKRGQNVTFRCDPISEHNRLYWYRQTLGQGPEFLTYFQNEAQLEKSRLLSDRFSAERPKGSFSTLEIQRTEQGDSAMYLCASSSLDRVRGETQYFGPGTRLLVL.

CDR3 DNA sequence: TGTGCCAGCAGGTCCGGGACAGAAGAGTACTTC. Encoded protein: CASRSGTEEYF. The J gene is TRBJ2-7, the V gene TRBV27; 7 bases line up with TRBD1. Losses at the gene ends were 6 bases for V and 11 bases for J; bases not matched to a gene: 7. This CDR3 spans 11 amino acids. Germline-derived CDR1 and CDR2 are MNHEY and SMNVEV (reference sequence).

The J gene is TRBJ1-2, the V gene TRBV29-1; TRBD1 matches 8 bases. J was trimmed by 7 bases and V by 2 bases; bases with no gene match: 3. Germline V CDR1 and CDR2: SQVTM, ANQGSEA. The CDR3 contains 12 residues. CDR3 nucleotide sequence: TGCAGCGTTGAACAGGGGGCGGGTGGCTACACCTTC. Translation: CSVEQGAGGYTF.

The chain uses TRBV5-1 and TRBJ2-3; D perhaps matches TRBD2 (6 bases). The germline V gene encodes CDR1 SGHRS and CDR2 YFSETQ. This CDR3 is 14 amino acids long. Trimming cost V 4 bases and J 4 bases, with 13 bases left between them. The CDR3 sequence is CASSEAGRADTQYF. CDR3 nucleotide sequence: TGCGCCAGCAGCGAGGCGGGAAGGGCAGATACGCAGTATTTT.

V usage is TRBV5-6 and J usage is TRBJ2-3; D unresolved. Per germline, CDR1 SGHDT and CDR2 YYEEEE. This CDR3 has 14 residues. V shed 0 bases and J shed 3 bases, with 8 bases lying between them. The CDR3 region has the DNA TGTGCCAGCAGCTTGGTCTTAACTACAGATACGCAGTATTTT. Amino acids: CASSLVLTTDTQYF.